This TCR beta chain was sequenced during a study of blood T cell repertoires in COVID-19. Study information: PBMCs, B-cell-depleted T cells, or T cells were the source of the cDNA or gDNA that made up the material.

Germline lookup yields CDR1 LNHDA and CDR2 SQIVND (reference sequence). This CDR3 spans 16 amino acids. V was shortened by 5 bases and J by 0 bases, with 14 bases between the two germline ends. Per the study methods: From reference gene primer amplification, estimates of nucleated cell counts were derived. Here immunoSEQ multiplex PCR was the method, and the copy in TCRdb shows in-frame clones only, minus some. The V and J calls and clone size are taken from that table; D and trimming were inferred from the DNA. The repertoire holds roughly 97,000 clones, with roughly 82% as singletons. The rearrangement links TRBV19 to TRBJ2-4; weak D call: TRBD1 (6 bases). The TCR originated in a man in his 60s with acute or convalescent COVID-19. The sequenced sample consisted of peripheral blood. As DNA, the CDR3 is TGTGCCAGTAGTGCCGGGACACTCCAAGCCAAAAACATTCAGTACTTC. This translates into CASSAGTLQAKNIQYF.